This T cell receptor beta chain was observed in a study of blood T cell repertoires in COVID-19. Study details: The study drew acute and convalescent COVID-19 samples from the United States, Italy and Spain.

Patients from Seattle were sampled longitudinally, starting during active infection. This CDR3 region has 12 residues. The V and J ends lost 4 bases and 9 bases respectively, with 10 bases between them. Looked up from germline, CDR1 is SGHTA and CDR2 is FQGTGA. Authors' methods: Counts of nucleated cells, estimated from reference gene primer amplification, were obtained. The assay was immunoSEQ multiplex PCR, and TCRdb's table has in-frame clones only and misses some. The DNA was the basis for D and trimming; V, J and clone size are from that table. The sample lists about 160,000 clones, approximately 86% occurring once.

Input material: peripheral blood. The receptor was derived from a man in his 60s with COVID-19, enrolled during active disease. The J gene is TRBJ2-1, the V gene TRBV7-3, with D uncertain. CDR3 amino acids: CASSSGPGEQFF. CDR3 coding DNA: TGTGCCAGCAGCTCCGGTCCCGGTGAGCAGTTCTTC.